The clone carrying this T cell receptor (beta chain) has a handful of counts. The antigen remains unidentified. This sample stems from a study of T-cell memory formation after mild COVID-19. Findings and caveats of the study: Clones shrinking from day 15 to 85 showed even CD4/CD8 mixes; later expanders tilted CD4+. CD4+ contracting clones were mainly CM and EM; CD8+ ones, EMRA.

This CDR3 has 15 amino acids. V was pared by 0 bases and J by 2 bases, with 9 bases between. CDR1 LGHNA and CDR2 YSLEER come from the germline V gene. MiXCR, run by TCRdb on the 5' RACE reads, gives a single entry per CDR3 protein. The sample has roughly 280,000 distinct CDR3 sequences, around 15% seen once. This clonotype was sampled from a man between 18 and 35 years old who had mild COVID-19 (a few samples of this study predate the infection). Cell type and time point are not known. Input material: PBMCs or a T cell subset sorted from them (not recorded which). This chain joins TRBV4-3 and TRBJ2-3; no reliable D call. The CDR3 is CASSQDREATDTQYF. The CDR3 DNA reads as TGCGCCAGCAGCCAAGATCGAGAAGCCACAGATACGCAGTATTTT.